This is a list of T cell receptor beta chains from one sample in a study of patients and donors after allogeneic stem cell transplantation. From the RT-PCR reads, TCRdb called clonotypes with MiXCR, one entry per CDR3 protein. The data contain under 95,000 distinct CDR3 sequences, approximately 5.2% of them seen just once; the ten biggest clones take up around 3%. The sequencing input was blood, either unsorted or a sorted T cell fraction (not recorded which). The receptors shown here come from a human donor who was either an allogeneic HSCT recipient or a stem cell or donor lymphocyte infusion donor (not recorded which). It is not recorded whose cells these are; they may come from a transplant donor. CDR3s include the opening cysteine and the closing phenylalanine or tryptophan. Fields, in order: J gene, V gene, clone size, D gene, CDR3 protein, CDR3 DNA. D genes are given only for firm matches. Clone size is shown for a subset of rows, as once, few, many or a class of expanded clone.

J gene: TRBJ2-1
V gene: TRBV2
clone size: many
D gene: TRBD2
CDR3 protein: CASSVGLAYNEQFF
CDR3 DNA: TGTGCCAGCAGTGTGGGACTAGCCTACAATGAGCAGTTCTTC

J gene: TRBJ1-5
V gene: TRBV7-7
clone size: many
D gene: NA
CDR3 protein: CASSFDRNQPQHF
CDR3 DNA: TGTGCCAGCAGCTTCGACAGGAATCAGCCCCAGCATTTT

J gene: TRBJ2-5
V gene: TRBV9
clone size: NA
D gene: TRBD1
CDR3 protein: CASSRQGGQTQYF
CDR3 DNA: TGTGCCAGCAGCCGACAGGGCGGTCAGACCCAGTACTTC

J gene: TRBJ1-4
V gene: TRBV28
clone size: many
D gene: TRBD1
CDR3 protein: CASTPTGSEEKLFF
CDR3 DNA: TGTGCCAGCACACCGACAGGGTCGGAGGAAAAACTGTTTTTT

J gene: TRBJ2-7
V gene: TRBV5-6
clone size: many
D gene: TRBD2
CDR3 protein: CASSITRLAGTYEQYF
CDR3 DNA: TGTGCCAGCAGCATCACCCGACTAGCGGGAACCTACGAGCAGTACTTC

J gene: TRBJ2-3
V gene: TRBV5-1
clone size: few
D gene: NA
CDR3 protein: CASSLLVRHTDTQYF
CDR3 DNA: TGCGCCAGCAGCTTGCTAGTAAGACACACAGATACGCAGTATTTT

J gene: TRBJ2-4
V gene: TRBV12-3/TRBV12-4
clone size: many
D gene: NA
CDR3 protein: CASSLDRDTNIQYF
CDR3 DNA: TGTGCCAGCAGTTTAGACAGGGATACAAACATTCAGTACTTC

J gene: TRBJ1-1
V gene: TRBV5-1
clone size: many
D gene: NA
CDR3 protein: CASSLARSQSQHANTEAFF
CDR3 DNA: TGCGCCAGCAGCTTGGCCAGGTCCCAAAGCCAACATGCGAACACTGAAGCTTTCTTT

J gene: TRBJ2-5
V gene: TRBV28
clone size: many
D gene: NA
CDR3 protein: CASSFPAGREQETQYF
CDR3 DNA: TGTGCCAGCAGTTTTCCGGCAGGGCGGGAACAAGAGACCCAGTACTTC

J gene: TRBJ2-2
V gene: TRBV25-1
clone size: NA
D gene: NA
CDR3 protein: CASSQKDSPNTGELFF
CDR3 DNA: TGTGCCAGCAGCCAAAAGGATAGCCCGAACACCGGGGAGCTGTTTTTT

J gene: TRBJ2-6
V gene: TRBV2
clone size: many
D gene: NA
CDR3 protein: CASRGASGANVLTF
CDR3 DNA: TGTGCCAGCCGTGGGGCTTCTGGGGCCAACGTCCTGACTTTC

J gene: TRBJ2-3
V gene: TRBV12-3/TRBV12-4
clone size: many
D gene: NA
CDR3 protein: CASRLTTDTQYF
CDR3 DNA: TGTGCCAGCAGATTAACAACAGATACGCAGTATTTT

J gene: TRBJ2-1
V gene: TRBV4-1
clone size: many
D gene: NA
CDR3 protein: CASSQDALTSEQFF
CDR3 DNA: TGCGCCAGCAGCCAAGATGCTCTTACTAGTGAGCAGTTCTTC

J gene: TRBJ2-3
V gene: TRBV29-1
clone size: many
D gene: NA
CDR3 protein: CSVEAGVVDTQYF
CDR3 DNA: TGCAGCGTTGAGGCCGGGGTGGTAGATACGCAGTATTTT

J gene: TRBJ2-7
V gene: TRBV15
clone size: many
D gene: NA
CDR3 protein: CATSRGKHEQYF
CDR3 DNA: TGTGCCACCAGCAGAGGAAAACACGAGCAGTACTTC

J gene: TRBJ1-6
V gene: TRBV9
clone size: many
D gene: TRBD1
CDR3 protein: CASSRRQGTNSPLHF
CDR3 DNA: TGTGCCAGCAGCCGACGACAGGGGACCAATTCACCCCTCCACTTT

J gene: TRBJ1-2
V gene: TRBV18
clone size: NA
D gene: TRBD1
CDR3 protein: CASTSGGAGYTF
CDR3 DNA: TGTGCCAGCACATCAGGGGGCGCTGGCTACACCTTC

J gene: TRBJ1-1
V gene: TRBV6-5
clone size: many
D gene: TRBD1
CDR3 protein: CASSYSTGAAGAFF
CDR3 DNA: TGTGCCAGCAGTTACTCGACAGGGGCCGCCGGGGCTTTCTTT

J gene: TRBJ2-3
V gene: TRBV11-3
clone size: many
D gene: NA
CDR3 protein: CASSLAPSTDTQYF
CDR3 DNA: TGTGCCAGCAGCTTAGCCCCTAGCACAGATACGCAGTATTTT

J gene: TRBJ2-5
V gene: TRBV7-8
clone size: NA
D gene: TRBD1
CDR3 protein: CASSSPDRGQTQYF
CDR3 DNA: TGTGCCAGCAGCTCCCCAGACAGGGGACAGACCCAGTACTTC

J gene: TRBJ2-3
V gene: TRBV7-9
clone size: many
D gene: NA
CDR3 protein: CASSPSLSTDTQYF
CDR3 DNA: TGTGCCAGCAGCCCCTCCTTGAGCACAGATACGCAGTATTTT

J gene: TRBJ1-1
V gene: TRBV12-3/TRBV12-4
clone size: few
D gene: TRBD1
CDR3 protein: CASSWLQGTEAFF
CDR3 DNA: TGTGCCAGCAGTTGGTTACAGGGGACTGAAGCTTTCTTT

J gene: TRBJ2-3
V gene: TRBV4-2
clone size: many
D gene: TRBD2
CDR3 protein: CASSQEITSGGFSTDTQYF
CDR3 DNA: TGTGCCAGCAGCCAAGAAATCACTAGCGGGGGGTTTAGCACAGATACGCAGTATTTT

J gene: TRBJ2-1
V gene: TRBV5-1
clone size: many
D gene: TRBD1
CDR3 protein: CASSHPGQNEQFF
CDR3 DNA: TGCGCCAGCAGCCACCCGGGACAGAATGAGCAGTTCTTC

J gene: TRBJ1-1
V gene: TRBV29-1
clone size: many
D gene: TRBD1
CDR3 protein: CSVAGTGLNTEAFF
CDR3 DNA: TGCAGCGTGGCGGGGACAGGACTGAACACTGAAGCTTTCTTT

J gene: TRBJ2-7
V gene: TRBV12-3/TRBV12-4
clone size: NA
D gene: NA
CDR3 protein: CASSLYPRFAEQYF
CDR3 DNA: TGTGCCAGCAGTTTATACCCCAGGTTCGCCGAGCAGTACTTC

J gene: TRBJ1-6
V gene: TRBV2
clone size: many
D gene: TRBD1
CDR3 protein: CASSGQGVRSYISPLHF
CDR3 DNA: TGTGCCAGCTCGGGACAGGGGGTACGATCTTATATCTCACCCCTCCACTTT

J gene: TRBJ1-1
V gene: TRBV19
clone size: NA
D gene: NA
CDR3 protein: CASIKQVLPNTEAFF
CDR3 DNA: TGTGCCAGTATTAAACAGGTCCTCCCGAACACTGAAGCTTTCTTT

J gene: TRBJ2-7
V gene: TRBV19
clone size: NA
D gene: TRBD1
CDR3 protein: CASSVTGGTYEQYF
CDR3 DNA: TGTGCCAGTAGTGTGACAGGGGGCACCTACGAGCAGTACTTC

J gene: TRBJ1-2
V gene: TRBV6-1
clone size: NA
D gene: TRBD1
CDR3 protein: CASSEEGGGSYGYTF
CDR3 DNA: TGTGCCAGCAGTGAAGAGGGAGGGGGCAGCTATGGCTACACCTTC

J gene: TRBJ2-1
V gene: TRBV4-1
clone size: many
D gene: TRBD2
CDR3 protein: CASSLPTSGNNEQFF
CDR3 DNA: TGCGCCAGCAGCCTTCCCACTAGCGGGAACAATGAGCAGTTCTTC

J gene: TRBJ1-5
V gene: TRBV7-9
clone size: many
D gene: NA
CDR3 protein: CASSPGGNQPQHF
CDR3 DNA: TGTGCCAGCAGCCCCGGGGGCAATCAGCCCCAGCATTTT